This T cell receptor (beta chain) was sequenced during a study of blood T cells in healthy people across ages. General observations from the study: While age rose, TCR beta diversity per million T cells dropped in a roughly linear way.

The V segment lost 5 bases and the J segment 8 bases; nucleotides outside the gene matches: 15. This CDR3 contains 16 residues. Germline CDR1 and CDR2: SGHTA and FQGNSA. With regard to this clonotype: What it binds is unknown.

Then a second PCR, running about 6 to 12 cycles, was carried out with a sample-barcoded 5' primer and a J-beta primer mix. Any given sample supplied a minimum of 3 million CDR3-containing paired-end reads. TCRdb re-called the 5' RACE reads with MiXCR, one entry per CDR3 protein. The sample consists of roughly 800,000 distinct CDR3 sequences, 58% of them appearing once. Sample: blood. The chain couples TRBV7-2 to TRBJ1-2; 9 bases are a match to TRBD1. The sequence was collected from a man in his thirties or forties in good health. CDR3 sequence reads: CASSPTWGQGFGGYTF. The CDR3 DNA sequence: TGTGCCAGCAGCCCCACCTGGGGACAGGGCTTTGGAGGCTACACCTTC.